This T cell receptor beta chain is from a study of blood T cell repertoires in COVID-19. The CDR3 consists of 15 residues. CDR1 is SGHTA, CDR2 FQGNSA, per germline. Trimming removed 0 bases from V and 7 bases from J; junction bases left unmatched: 5. Under the authors' procedure: It was from reference gene primer amplification that nucleated cell counts were estimated. The assay was immunoSEQ multiplex PCR, and TCRdb's table has in-frame clones only and misses some. D and trimming were read from the DNA, whereas the V and J calls and clone size are those reported in that table. The table lists some 210,000 clones, roughly 86% of them singletons.

This sequence joins TRBV7-2 and TRBJ1-1, with TRBD1 matching over 10 bases. Sequencing was done on a sample of peripheral blood. This receptor was identified in a woman aged 40-49 years with acute or convalescent COVID-19. The CDR3 region is CASSLASGQGFEAFF. The CDR3 DNA is TGTGCCAGCAGCTTAGCATCGGGACAGGGGTTTGAAGCTTTCTTT. The full variable domain, its missing parts supplied by reference TRBV7-2 and TRBJ1-1, is GAGVSQSPSNKVTEKGKDVELRCDPISGHTALYWYRQSLGQGLEFLIYFQGNSAPDKSGLPSDRFSAERTGGSVSTLTIQRTQQEDSAVYLCASSLASGQGFEAFFGQGTRLTVV.